These 31 T cell receptor beta chains share one sample of origin, sequenced in a study of shared clonotypes between healthy human individuals. Clones were read by immunoSEQ multiplex PCR, and TCRdb kept only the in-frame ones, dropping some. This table has about 680,000 clones, around three quarters appearing once. The sample taken for sequencing was memory CD4+ T cells sorted from blood. Subset described: CD45RA-negative fraction. The receptors here all came from a woman in her 30s in good health.

The V call is TRBV2, the J call TRBJ1-5, with a tentative D call TRBD1 (5 bases). The CDR3 totals 13 residues. Trimming cost V 7 bases and J 7 bases, with 14 bases left between them. Germline loops: CDR1 SNHLY, CDR2 FYNNEI. CDR3 in DNA: TGTGCCAGCACCCAGGACATCCCCCAGCCCCAGCATTTT. Its translation is CASTQDIPQPQHF.

The chain carries TRBV11-3 and TRBJ2-3, with D possibly TRBD2 on 5 matching bases. Germline V lookup: CDR1 SGHNT, CDR2 YENEEA. There are 13 residues in the CDR3. V lost 5 bases, J lost 5 bases, and 11 bases lay in between. CDR3 sequence reads: CASSKLGEDTQYF. CDR3 DNA sequence: TGTGCCAGCAGCAAACTAGGTGAAGATACGCAGTATTTT.

This clone was counted a few times. V usage is TRBV28 and J usage is TRBJ2-1; no reliable D call. The CDR3 length is 14 residues. V was shortened by 4 bases and J by 2 bases, with 9 bases between the two germline ends. Germline lookup yields CDR1 MDHEN and CDR2 SYDVKM. This CDR3 is CASSYGAPYNEQFF. The CDR3 DNA follows: TGTGCCAGCAGTTATGGAGCCCCCTACAATGAGCAGTTCTTC.

CDR3 sequence reads: CASSTIVGQPQHF. Written as DNA, the CDR3 is TGTGCCAGCAGCACTATCGTGGGTCAGCCCCAGCATTTT. The chain recombines TRBV7-2 with TRBJ1-5; D gene unclear. Germline CDR1 and CDR2: SGHTA and FQGNSA. V was shortened by 5 bases and J by 6 bases, with 11 bases between the two germline ends. This CDR3 is built from 13 residues.

This clone was seen a few times. The chain couples TRBV5-1 to TRBJ2-5; D is unresolved. V shed 0 bases and J shed 2 bases, with 8 bases lying between them. Germline CDR1 SGHRS, CDR2 YFSETQ. The length of the CDR3 is 14 residues. As DNA, the CDR3 is TGCGCCAGCAGCTTGGTGACTCCGCAAGAGACCCAGTACTTC. As protein: CASSLVTPQETQYF.

V is TRBV4-1 and J is TRBJ1-4; no clear D gene. The CDR3 contains 16 residues. CDR1 and CDR2 from the germline V gene are MGHRA and YSYEKL. Trimming left V 4 bases short and J 0 bases short, with 12 bases between. CDR3 residues: CASSLQLGSTNEKLFF. Written as DNA, the CDR3 is TGCGCCAGCAGCCTTCAGTTGGGTTCAACTAATGAAAAACTGTTTTTT.

This clone showed up just a few times. The CDR3 DNA sequence: TGCGCCAGCAGCTTGGCCGCGAGAAACCAAGAGACCCAGTACTTC. The encoded protein is CASSLAARNQETQYF. This chain uses TRBV5-1 with TRBJ2-5; D gene uncertain. Germline CDR1 SGHRS, CDR2 YFSETQ. The CDR3 runs 15 residues. V was pared by 0 bases and J by 0 bases, with 9 bases between.

This sequence joins TRBV7-2 and TRBJ2-5, with TRBD2 matching over 7 bases. Looked up from germline, CDR1 is SGHTA and CDR2 is FQGNSA. With 3 bases clipped from V and 3 bases from J, the junction kept 1 base outside the gene matches. This CDR3 contains 13 residues. As DNA, the CDR3 is TGTGCCAGCAGCTTGACTAGCAAAGAGACCCAGTACTTC. Translating gives CASSLTSKETQYF.

This sequence joins TRBV19 and TRBJ1-1; D gene uncertain. This CDR3 has 13 amino acids. Trimming stripped 6 bases from V and 4 bases from J, with 12 bases between. Per the germline V gene, CDR1 is LNHDA and CDR2 is SQIVND (reference sequence). The CDR3 sequence is CASRMEGSTEAFF. The DNA of the CDR3 is TGTGCCAGTAGAATGGAGGGTTCCACTGAAGCTTTCTTT.

The chain employs TRBV29-1 and TRBJ1-2; no clear D gene. Germline-derived CDR1 and CDR2 are SQVTM and ANQGSEA. The V gene lost 7 bases and the J gene lost 6 bases, with 12 bases spanning the gap. This CDR3 has 11 amino acids. In DNA, the CDR3 is TGCAGCGCCGGGCTGACACATGGCTACACCTTC. Its protein is CSAGLTHGYTF.

The chain employs TRBV2 and TRBJ1-2, with D possibly TRBD1 on 5 matching bases. Trimming removed 8 bases at V and 4 bases at J, with 17 bases between. The CDR3 covers 14 residues. Germline-derived CDR1 and CDR2 are SNHLY and FYNNEI. The CDR3 region has the DNA TGTGCCAGCCGACAAACCGGGGGTTTCTATGGCTACACCTTC. This sequence encodes CASRQTGGFYGYTF.

CDR3 sequence reads: CASSSGAYEQYF. The CDR3 nucleotides are TGTGCCAGCAGCTCTGGGGCCTACGAGCAGTACTTC. The J gene is TRBJ2-7, the V gene TRBV11-3; no firm D call. The V gene lost 4 bases and the J gene lost 2 bases, with 6 bases spanning the gap. CDR3 length equals 12 residues. Per germline, CDR1 SGHNT and CDR2 YENEEA.

The genes are TRBV30 and TRBJ2-7, with D possibly being TRBD1 (6 bases). V lost 0 bases and J 5 bases, leaving 11 bases between the germline ends. Germline V CDR1 and CDR2: GTSNPN, SVGIG (reference sequence). The CDR3 totals 13 residues. The CDR3 region has the DNA TGTGCCTGGAGTGTCTGGGGGCTCAACGAGCAGTACTTC. Protein product: CAWSVWGLNEQYF.

V usage is TRBV19 and J usage is TRBJ1-5, with TRBD1 matching 9 bases. V was clipped by 4 bases and J by 6 bases; unmatched bases: 4. The CDR3 loop spans 14 amino acids. Germline lookup yields CDR1 LNHDA and CDR2 SQIVND (reference sequence). The CDR3 bases are TGTGCCAGTAGTACGGGGACAGGGTCTCAGCCCCAGCATTTT. Its protein product is CASSTGTGSQPQHF.

DNA of the CDR3: TGTGCCAGCAGGACGGAGGGGGTTGAAGCTTTCTTT. Amino acids: CASRTEGVEAFF. The rearrangement links TRBV6-1 to TRBJ1-1, with D maybe TRBD1 (6 bases). There are 12 residues in the CDR3. V was trimmed by 6 bases and J by 7 bases, leaving 12 bases between them. The germline V gene encodes CDR1 MNHNS and CDR2 SASEGT.

This clone was counted only a few times. V is TRBV10-1 and J is TRBJ2-2; TRBD1 matches at 9 bases. The CDR3 sequence is 15 residues long. The germline CDR1 and CDR2 sequences are WNHNN and SYGVQD (reference sequence). The V segment lost 4 bases and the J segment 5 bases; nucleotides outside the gene matches: 5. CDR3 DNA: TGCGCCAGCAGTGCTGGGACAGGGCTGACCGGGGAGCTGTTTTTT. This codes for CASSAGTGLTGELFF.

This clone was seen a few times. The J gene is TRBJ1-2, the V gene TRBV7-3; D ambiguous. This CDR3 is built from 13 residues. In germline, CDR1 is SGHTA, CDR2 FQGTGA. V was trimmed by 0 bases and J by 4 bases, leaving 6 bases between them. The CDR3 region has the DNA TGTGCCAGCAGCTTAACAGCAGTCTATGGCTACACCTTC. Protein product: CASSLTAVYGYTF. The variable domain in full, with the rest retrieved from reference TRBV7-3 and TRBJ1-2, is GAGVSQTPSNKVTEKGKYVELRCDPISGHTALYWYRQSLGQGPEFLIYFQGTGAADDSGLPNDRFFAVRPEGSVSTLKIQRTERGDSAVYLCASSLTAVYGYTFGSGTRLTVV.

This clone was seen a few times. The chain uses TRBV5-1 and TRBJ2-2, with 9 bases that match TRBD1. Germline V gives CDR1 SGHRS, CDR2 YFSETQ. The CDR3 spans 15 residues. Germline trimming cut 6 bases from V and 3 bases from J; bases unmatched to any gene: 6. The CDR3 DNA reads as TGCGCCAGCACCCTCGGGACAGGGCACACCGGGGAGCTGTTTTTT. As protein: CASTLGTGHTGELFF.

V and J are TRBV7-2 and TRBJ2-5; D is unresolved. The J call is doubtful: the DNA matches TRBJ2-7 better. Germline V gene lookup returns CDR1 SGHTA and CDR2 FQGNSA. This CDR3 region has 17 residues. In DNA, the CDR3 is TGTGCCAGCAGCTTAGTCCTATGGGCTGAGTCCCCCTACGAGCAGTACTTC. This translates into CASSLVLWAESPYEQYF.

This sequence joins TRBV7-9 and TRBJ2-7, with D possibly being TRBD1 (5 bases). V lost 1 base and J 3 bases, leaving 7 bases between the germline ends. CDR3 length: 13 amino acids. The germline gives CDR1 SEHNR, CDR2 FQNEAQ (reference sequence). This chain's CDR3 is CASSLETVYEQYF. The CDR3 nucleotides read TGTGCCAGCAGCTTAGAGACAGTCTACGAGCAGTACTTC.

The chain joins TRBV18 to TRBJ2-2; the match to TRBD1 covers 9 bases. The CDR3 spans 15 residues. CDR1 KGHSH and CDR2 LQKENI come from the germline V gene. With 6 bases clipped from V and 4 bases from J, the junction kept 6 bases outside the gene matches. CDR3 sequence (DNA): TGTGCCAGCTCCTCCGGGACAGGGCGCACCGGGGAGCTGTTTTTT. Translated, it gives CASSSGTGRTGELFF.

V gene TRBV11-1 combines with J gene TRBJ2-1, with D possibly being TRBD2 (6 bases). CDR3 length equals 16 residues. The V gene's germline CDR1 is SGHAT and CDR2 FQDESV (reference sequence). Trimming removed 1 base from V and 0 bases from J, with 10 bases in between. CDR3 DNA: TGTGCCAGCAGCTTAGAGGCGGGATACTCCTACAATGAGCAGTTCTTC. Its translation: CASSLEAGYSYNEQFF.

CDR3 region: CASSSNPGQRNEKLFF. The CDR3 bases are TGTGCCAGCAGCTCAAATCCGGGACAGAGAAATGAAAAACTGTTTTTT. The rearrangement joins TRBV11-2 to TRBJ1-4; 7 bases agree with TRBD1. The CDR3 sequence is 16 residues long. Germline trimming cut 4 bases from V and 5 bases from J; bases unmatched to any gene: 10. From germline, CDR1 is SGHAT and CDR2 FQNNGV. Complete variable domain (other parts from reference TRBV11-2 and TRBJ1-4): EAGVAQSPRYKIIEKRQSVAFWCNPISGHATLYWYQQILGQGPKLLIQFQNNGVVDDSQLPKDRFSAERLKGVDSTLKIQPAKLEDSAVYLCASSSNPGQRNEKLFFGSGTQLSVL.

J is TRBJ2-3 and V is TRBV28; D perhaps matches TRBD1 (6 bases). Germline CDR1 and CDR2: MDHEN and SYDVKM. CDR3 size: 14 residues. The V and J ends lost 8 bases and 2 bases respectively, with 14 bases between them. The CDR3, as DNA: TGTGCCAGCCCTAGGGGGAGTAACACAGATACGCAGTATTTT. It is translated as CASPRGSNTDTQYF.

J is TRBJ2-1 and V is TRBV18; TRBD2 agrees at 8 bases. Trimming at V came to 2 bases and at J to 6 bases, leaving 6 bases not matched to a gene. This CDR3 is built from 15 residues. Looked up from germline, CDR1 is KGHSH and CDR2 is LQKENI. In DNA, the CDR3 is TGTGCCAGCTCACCAGAGCGGGAGAACCGCAATGAGCAGTTCTTC. Protein product: CASSPERENRNEQFF.

The V gene is TRBV27, the J gene TRBJ1-1, with D possibly being TRBD1 (6 bases). Germline CDR1 and CDR2: MNHEY and SMNVEV (reference sequence). CDR3 length: 16 amino acids. The V end was cut by 4 bases, the J end by 4 bases, with 19 bases between. The CDR3 sequence: CASSWRGRTESTEAFF. The CDR3 DNA reads TGTGCCAGCAGTTGGCGGGGGCGGACTGAGAGCACTGAAGCTTTCTTT.

The genes are TRBV2 and TRBJ1-3; D possibly corresponds to TRBD1 (5 bases). Germline-derived CDR1 and CDR2 are SNHLY and FYNNEI. With 3 bases removed from V and 2 bases from J, the gap between germline ends came to 11 bases. The length of the CDR3 is 15 residues. The CDR3 loop is CASSDQGLPGNTIYF. Here the CDR3 DNA reads TGTGCCAGCAGTGATCAGGGATTACCTGGAAACACCATATATTTT.

V gene TRBV10-3 combines with J gene TRBJ2-3; possibly TRBD2 for D (5 bases). The germline V gene has CDR1 ENHRY and CDR2 SYGVKD. The V gene lost 4 bases and the J gene lost 2 bases, with 10 bases spanning the gap. CDR3 length equals 14 residues. The CDR3, as DNA: TGTGCCATCAGTGGGTGGGAGTCCACAGATACGCAGTATTTT. Protein sequence: CAISGWESTDTQYF.

The CDR3 nucleotides are TGTGCCAGCAGTGACTGGCAGGGAATCCCCTACGAGCAGTACTTC. This encodes CASSDWQGIPYEQYF. V usage is TRBV6-4 and J usage is TRBJ2-7; D is possibly TRBD1 (5 bases). Germline V gene data show CDR1 as MRHNA and CDR2 as SNTAGT. This CDR3 region has 15 residues. V gave up 1 base and J gave up 2 bases, with 12 bases separating them.

This clone appeared a few times. The genes are TRBV6-6 and TRBJ1-2; TRBD1 matches at 10 bases. The CDR3 contains 13 residues. Per germline, CDR1 MNHNY and CDR2 SVGAGI (reference sequence). The J segment lost 4 bases and the V segment lost 8 bases, leaving 4 bases of the junction unmatched. The CDR3 DNA is TGTGCCAGCCGGGACAGGGGTGCCTATGGCTACACCTTC. As protein: CASRDRGAYGYTF.

The chain joins TRBV29-1 to TRBJ1-1, with a possible D match to TRBD1 (6 bases). Germline values: CDR1 SQVTM, CDR2 ANQGSEA. The CDR3 loop spans 14 amino acids. The V end lost 7 bases, the J end lost 4 bases, and 19 bases lay between the germline ends. For the CDR3, the DNA is TGCAGCGCCGAGGGGGTGAGGGCGGGCACTGAAGCTTTCTTT. Translating it yields CSAEGVRAGTEAFF. The entire variable domain, with the rest obtained from reference TRBV29-1 and TRBJ1-1, is as follows: SAVISQKPSRDICQRGTSLTIQCQVDSQVTMMFWYRQQPGQSLTLIATANQGSEATYESGFVIDKFPISRPNLTFSTLTVSNMSPEDSSIYLCSAEGVRAGTEAFFGQGTRLTVV.